A single sample gave rise to the 15 T cell receptor beta chains below, sequenced in a study of T-cell reconstitution after alpha-beta-depleted transplantation in children. During its preparation, the TCRbeta library received unique molecular identifiers. TCRdb ran MiXCR on the PCR reads and lists one entry per CDR3 protein. The table lists about 610,000 distinct CDR3 sequences, over 9.5% of them singletons, with about 4.2% in the top ten. Material: PBMCs from the stem cell graft donor, obtained from the stem cell graft. The receptors shown here come from a human donor who donated a stem cell graft to a child with acute myeloid leukemia.

In this sample, this clonotype turned up many times. V gene TRBV7-9 combines with J gene TRBJ2-5; 7 nucleotides agree with TRBD1. Trimming took 5 bases from V and 1 from J; bases not matched to a gene: 7. Looked up from germline, CDR1 is SEHNR and CDR2 is FQNEAQ (reference sequence). This CDR3 has 15 residues. The CDR3 nucleotides read TGTGCCAGCAGCGAAATCACAGGGGCCCAAGAGACCCAGTACTTC. It codes for CASSEITGAQETQYF.

This clonotype was picked up many times. The rearrangement joins TRBV12-3 or TRBV12-4 to TRBJ2-2; a possible D gene is TRBD2 (6 bases). This CDR3 region has 13 residues. Trimming left V 8 bases short and J 4 bases short, with 11 bases between. In DNA form, the CDR3 reads TGTGCCAGCGTCGGGGGTGGCACCGGGGAGCTGTTTTTT. It translates to CASVGGGTGELFF.

Of note for this clonotype: Since a much larger clone is just one base distant, this may be a read error. The CDR3 DNA reads TGTGTCACCAGTGATTTGGACAGAAATGAGCAGTTCTTC. This codes for CVTSDLDRNEQFF. The rearrangement links TRBV24-1 to TRBJ2-1, with D perhaps matching TRBD1 (6 bases). Germline CDR1 KGHDR, CDR2 SFDVKD. The CDR3 extends over 13 amino acids.

In this sample, this clonotype turned up a few times. This chain links TRBV5-1 with TRBJ1-4, with D maybe TRBD1 (6 bases). This CDR3 region has 18 residues. Germline values: CDR1 SGHRS, CDR2 YFSETQ. Trimming left V 2 bases short and J 0 bases short, with 17 bases between. The CDR3 DNA reads TGCGCCAGCAGCTTTTTGGATAGACAGGATGCAACTAATGAAAAACTGTTTTTT. It is translated as CASSFLDRQDATNEKLFF.

In this sample, this clonotype turned up many times. V and J are TRBV12-3 or TRBV12-4 and TRBJ1-1; tentatively, D is TRBD1 (6 bases). The CDR3 sequence is 14 residues long. V was cut by 6 bases and J by 1 base, with 12 bases left in between. The CDR3 protein is CASSLRGANTEAFF. CDR3 bases: TGTGCCAGCAGCCTCCGGGGGGCGAACACTGAAGCTTTCTTT.

In its sample, this clonotype was seen many times. The genes are TRBV29-1 and TRBJ2-7; 7 nucleotides line up with TRBD2. Trimming at V came to 3 bases and at J to 2 bases, leaving 7 bases not matched to a gene. The germline V gene encodes CDR1 SQVTM and CDR2 ANQGSEA. The CDR3 loop spans 14 amino acids. The CDR3 here is CSVEGGSPAYEQYF. The CDR3 DNA is TGCAGCGTTGAGGGCGGGAGTCCCGCCTACGAGCAGTACTTC.

The chain couples TRBV29-1 to TRBJ2-1; 14 nucleotides match TRBD2. CDR3 length: 13 residues. Trimming cost V 8 bases and J 7 bases; bases outside gene matches: 4. Germline CDR1 reads SQVTM; CDR2 reads ANQGSEA. CDR3 amino acids: CSLGLAGENEQFF. The CDR3 DNA reads as TGCAGCTTGGGACTAGCGGGGGAAAATGAGCAGTTCTTC.

The chain uses TRBV12-3 or TRBV12-4 and TRBJ2-1, with no clear D. CDR3 length: 12 residues. Trimming left V 6 bases short and J 6 bases short, with 9 bases between. This CDR3 reads CASSWKGNEQFF. CDR3 DNA sequence: TGTGCCAGCAGCTGGAAGGGCAATGAGCAGTTCTTC.

Many counts were recorded for this clonotype. The chain is built from TRBV7-2 and TRBJ2-5; 8 bases agree with TRBD2. CDR1 and CDR2 from the germline V gene are SGHTA and FQGNSA. CDR3 length: 17 residues. J lost 3 bases, V lost 4 bases, and 13 bases had no gene match. The CDR3 loop is CASSWGPSGLVKETQYF. The CDR3, as DNA: TGTGCCAGCAGCTGGGGGCCTAGCGGGTTGGTGAAAGAGACCCAGTACTTC.

The genes are TRBV6-5 and TRBJ2-3; a weak D match, TRBD2 (5 bases). Germline lookup yields CDR1 MNHEY and CDR2 SVGAGI. V lost 2 bases and J 2 bases, leaving 8 bases between the germline ends. The CDR3 has 14 residues. CDR3 sequence reads: CASSYGETTDTQYF. The CDR3 coding sequence is TGTGCCAGCAGTTACGGGGAGACCACAGATACGCAGTATTTT.

The gene calls are TRBV20-1 and TRBJ2-2; the D gene is possibly TRBD2 (7 bases). The V gene lost 5 bases and the J gene lost 1 base, with 17 bases spanning the gap. CDR1 is DFQATT, CDR2 SNEGSKA, per germline (reference sequence). The CDR3 runs 16 residues. This CDR3 reads CSAEGGEGENTGELFF. Written as DNA, the CDR3 is TGCAGTGCTGAGGGGGGGGAGGGAGAGAACACCGGGGAGCTGTTTTTT.

This clonotype has more than one count but fewer than ten. The gene calls are TRBV24-1 and TRBJ1-2; D remains ambiguous. The CDR3 is 13 residues long. V lost 4 bases, J lost 8 bases, and 13 bases lay in between. CDR1 is KGHDR and CDR2 is SFDVKD in the germline V gene. For the CDR3, the DNA is TGTGCCACCAGTGAATCAGGTGGTCGAGGCTACACCTTC. Translated: CATSESGGRGYTF.

The chain combines TRBV15 with TRBJ2-7; 11 nucleotides align to TRBD2. The trim removed 3 bases at V and 6 bases at J, leaving 13 bases unmatched. Germline CDR1 reads LNHNV; CDR2 reads YYDKDF (reference sequence). The CDR3 loop spans 17 amino acids. The CDR3 is CATSRAPGGSGRAEQYF. CDR3 DNA: TGTGCCACCAGCAGGGCACCGGGGGGTAGCGGGAGGGCCGAGCAGTACTTC.

This clonotype was recorded a few times. The V call is TRBV19, the J call TRBJ2-3; the match to TRBD1 covers 7 bases. The CDR3 covers 14 residues. J was trimmed by 2 bases and V by 5 bases; bases with no gene match: 4. The V gene's germline CDR1 is LNHDA and CDR2 SQIVND (reference sequence). The CDR3 DNA follows: TGTGCCAGTAGTGTGGGACAGCCCACAGATACGCAGTATTTT. As protein: CASSVGQPTDTQYF.

The table lists this clonotype with a few counts. One end of the junction fails to match germline, which may point to a read error. The chain carries TRBV5-1 and TRBJ2-3; 8 bases match TRBD2. Per germline, CDR1 SGHRS and CDR2 YFSETQ. This CDR3 is 13 amino acids long. The CDR3: CASSLELAVPRDF. As DNA, the CDR3 is TGCGCCAGCAGCTTGGAACTAGCGGTCCCCCGGGATTTT.